This T cell receptor beta chain was identified during a study of blood T cells in healthy people across ages. About the study: Roughly one uniquely barcoded beta molecule per two T cells was captured.

The study recruited healthy Caucasian donors from Russia who were aged about 6 to 100. It was around 10 milliliters of peripheral blood that were drawn from each donor. Isolation of PBMCs gave at least 6 million cells per sample. Through a sample-barcoded 5' primer and a J-beta primer mix, a second PCR was run for roughly 7 to 11 cycles. One entry per CDR3 protein results from TCRdb running MiXCR on the 5' RACE reads. Here the sample spans hundreds of thousands of distinct CDR3 sequences, more than 40% being singletons. Per germline, CDR1 KGHDR and CDR2 SFDVKD. There are 16 residues in the CDR3. V was shortened by 7 bases and J by 4 bases, with 18 bases between the two germline ends.

The TCR sequence derives from a man aged 55 to 69 in good health. V usage is TRBV24-1 and J usage is TRBJ2-2; D gene unclear. Sequenced: blood. This CDR3 is CATSNPRADRTGELFF. CDR3 sequence (DNA): TGTGCCACCAGCAACCCTAGGGCAGATCGCACCGGGGAGCTGTTTTTT.